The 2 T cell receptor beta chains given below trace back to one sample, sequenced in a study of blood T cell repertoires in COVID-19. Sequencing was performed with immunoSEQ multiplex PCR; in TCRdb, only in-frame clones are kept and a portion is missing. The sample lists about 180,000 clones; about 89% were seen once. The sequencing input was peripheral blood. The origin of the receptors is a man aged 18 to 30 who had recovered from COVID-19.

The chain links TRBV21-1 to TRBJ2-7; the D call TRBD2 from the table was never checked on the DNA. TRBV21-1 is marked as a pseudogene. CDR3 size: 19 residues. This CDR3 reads CASSKPPDCLKREPEEQYF. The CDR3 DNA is TGTGCCAGCAGCAAACCCCCCGACTGCCTTAAGCGGGAGCCCGAGGAGCAGTACTTC.

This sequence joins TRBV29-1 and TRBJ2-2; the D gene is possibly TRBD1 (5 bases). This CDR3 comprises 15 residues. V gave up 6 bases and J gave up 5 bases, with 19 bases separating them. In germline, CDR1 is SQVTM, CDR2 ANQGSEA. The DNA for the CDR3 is TGCAGCGTGCGCGACCAGGGTTTGGGGACCGGGGAGCTGTTTTTT. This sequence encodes CSVRDQGLGTGELFF.